What follows are 21 T cell receptor beta chains derived from one specimen sequenced in a study of T cells in tumors after PD-1 blockade. Method: immunoSEQ multiplex PCR; TCRdb's copy keeps in-frame clones and lacks some. Of approximately 47,000 clones detected, approximately 79% appear once; the ten largest clones hold around 8.7%. The specimen was PBMCs, collected before anti-PD-1 therapy. The receptors originated from a human donor with advanced basal cell or squamous cell carcinoma (not recorded which).

The chain couples TRBV18 to TRBJ1-2, with 9 bases fitting TRBD1. Germline assignment: CDR1 KGHSH and CDR2 LQKENI. V shed 3 bases, J shed 4 bases, and the junction held 6 bases outside the gene matches. The CDR3 covers 15 residues. CDR3 sequence: CASSPGTGPPYGYTF. CDR3 DNA sequence: TGTGCCAGCTCACCCGGGACAGGGCCACCCTATGGCTACACCTTC.

The chain carries TRBV13 and TRBJ1-5; 7 positions agree with TRBD1. This CDR3 comprises 15 residues. CDR1 and CDR2 (germline): PRHDT, FYEKMQ (reference sequence). V lost 0 bases to trimming and J lost 1 base; unmatched junction nucleotides: 0. The CDR3 protein is CASSLGQGSNQPQHF. CDR3 in DNA: TGTGCCAGCAGCTTAGGACAGGGGAGCAATCAGCCCCAGCATTTT.

The chain carries TRBV11-3 and TRBJ2-5, with 7 bases aligning to TRBD2. The CDR3 length is 15 residues. The V gene end was trimmed by 1 base and the J gene end by 5 bases; junction bases not matched to a gene: 7. Germline-derived CDR1 and CDR2 are SGHNT and YENEEA. The CDR3 region has the DNA TGTGCCAGCAGCTTAGTGGCGGGAGTAACGGAGACCCAGTACTTC. It translates to CASSLVAGVTETQYF.

The chain joins TRBV7-2 to TRBJ1-1; no definite D call. In germline, CDR1 is SGHTA, CDR2 FQGNSA. CDR3 size: 13 residues. Trimming took 1 base from V and 4 from J, leaving 7 bases between them. CDR3 sequence reads: CASSLDGVTEAFF. CDR3 bases: TGTGCCAGCAGCTTAGACGGGGTCACTGAAGCTTTCTTT.

V and J are TRBV2 and TRBJ2-1, with 9 bases fitting TRBD1. Germline-derived CDR1 and CDR2 are SNHLY and FYNNEI. J was trimmed by 9 bases and V by 8 bases; bases with no gene match: 14. The CDR3 contains 15 residues. The CDR3, as DNA: TGTGCCAGCTTGTTGGGACAGGGTCTGGAAGTTGAGCAGTTCTTC. Its translation: CASLLGQGLEVEQFF. Supplemented by reference TRBV2 and TRBJ2-1, the full variable domain reads EPEVTQTPSHQVTQMGQEVILRCVPISNHLYFYWYRQILGQKVEFLVSFYNNEISEKSEIFDDQFSVERPDGSNFTLKIRSTKLEDSAMYFCASLLGQGLEVEQFFGPGTRLTVL.

The chain recombines TRBV7-9 with TRBJ2-5; 9 bases are a match to TRBD2. The CDR3 totals 16 residues. Per the germline V gene, CDR1 is SEHNR and CDR2 is FQNEAQ (reference sequence). Trimming removed 5 bases from V and 4 bases from J; junction bases left unmatched: 11. The CDR3 DNA follows: TGTGCCAGCAGCCCCCCCGGCGGGGGGGCCAGAGAGACCCAGTACTTC. Translation: CASSPPGGGARETQYF.

The CDR3 DNA reads as TGTGCCAGCAGTTCACCAAGCCCCCGAGACAGGGGGTTCTACGAGCAGTACTTC. It is translated as CASSSPSPRDRGFYEQYF. This sequence joins TRBV28 and TRBJ2-7; TRBD1 matches 9 bases. Germline-derived CDR1 and CDR2 are MDHEN and SYDVKM. CDR3 length equals 18 residues. Trimming took 4 bases from V and 3 from J; bases not matched to a gene: 16.

This clone was detected only once. The rearrangement uses TRBV5-1 and TRBJ2-1, with 13 bases matching TRBD2. The CDR3 length is 16 residues. The J segment lost 7 bases and the V segment lost 3 bases, leaving 7 bases of the junction unmatched. Per the germline V gene, CDR1 is SGHRS and CDR2 is YFSETQ. The CDR3 region is CASSSTSGGAQNEQFF. CDR3 sequence (DNA): TGCGCCAGCAGCTCAACTAGCGGGGGGGCTCAGAATGAGCAGTTCTTC.

The chain recombines TRBV18 with TRBJ2-1; D unclear. The CDR3 spans 12 residues. V was clipped by 3 bases and J by 4 bases, with 4 bases between them. Germline V gives CDR1 KGHSH, CDR2 LQKENI. CDR3 bases: TGTGCCAGCTCACCGGGGTACAATGAGCAGTTCTTC. This gives the protein CASSPGYNEQFF.

This clone occurred a few times. CDR3 bases: TGCGCCAGCAGCTTGGGGGCTAACGGCCCAGAGACCCAGTACTTC. Translated, it gives CASSLGANGPETQYF. The rearrangement uses TRBV5-1 and TRBJ2-5, with D uncertain. Trimming pared 0 bases from V and 4 bases from J, leaving 13 bases between. Looked up from germline, CDR1 is SGHRS and CDR2 is YFSETQ. The CDR3 consists of 15 residues.

The V gene is TRBV5-4, the J gene TRBJ1-1; D call uncertain. Germline loops: CDR1 SGHNT, CDR2 YYREEE (reference sequence). There are 13 residues in the CDR3. V was cut by 6 bases and J by 1 base, with 10 bases left in between. The CDR3: CASTPRSNTEAFF. For the CDR3, the DNA is TGTGCCAGCACCCCCCGTTCGAACACTGAAGCTTTCTTT.

This clone was found a few times. The CDR3 DNA is TGCGCCAGCAGCCAAGTAACAGGGGGCAACACTGAAGCTTTCTTT. As protein: CASSQVTGGNTEAFF. This chain uses TRBV4-1 with TRBJ1-1; TRBD1 matches at 9 bases. Germline CDR1 MGHRA, CDR2 YSYEKL. J was trimmed by 2 bases and V by 1 base; bases with no gene match: 2. The CDR3 runs 15 residues.

The rearrangement joins TRBV6-5 to TRBJ1-4; D gene unclear. Germline assignment: CDR1 MNHEY and CDR2 SVGAGI. V dropped 7 bases and J dropped 6 bases, with 15 bases sitting between them. CDR3 length: 14 amino acids. CDR3 sequence: CASTTDQPHEKLFF. Written as DNA, the CDR3 is TGTGCCAGCACTACGGACCAACCCCATGAAAAACTGTTTTTT.

The chain links TRBV7-9 to TRBJ2-2; D is unclear. Germline CDR1 and CDR2: SEHNR and FQNEAQ (reference sequence). V dropped 5 bases and J dropped 7 bases, with 8 bases sitting between them. The length of the CDR3 is 12 residues. CDR3 protein: CASSLVYGELFF. CDR3 DNA sequence: TGTGCCAGCAGCCTCGTATACGGGGAGCTGTTTTTT.

The chain carries TRBV4-2 and TRBJ1-3; D not certain. Trimming pared 0 bases from V and 0 bases from J, leaving 6 bases between. CDR1 and CDR2 from the germline V gene are LGHNA and YNFKEQ. CDR3 length equals 15 residues. The CDR3 DNA reads TGTGCCAGCAGCCAAGAAAGGTACTCTGGAAACACCATATATTTT. This sequence encodes CASSQERYSGNTIYF.

The genes are TRBV4-2 and TRBJ2-3, with 8 bases that match TRBD1. Germline loops: CDR1 LGHNA, CDR2 YNFKEQ. The CDR3 covers 15 residues. V lost 2 bases and J lost 5; bases outside the gene matches: 6. The CDR3 region has the DNA TGTGCCAGCAGCCAAATGCAGGGGGCTTTAGATACGCAGTATTTT. This sequence encodes CASSQMQGALDTQYF.

This clone has just a few counts. CDR3 protein: CASSYAVDREQYF. The DNA of the CDR3 is TGTGCCAGCAGTTACGCTGTGGATCGGGAGCAGTACTTC. The chain employs TRBV6-5 and TRBJ2-7; D is unclear. Trimming removed 2 bases from V and 7 bases from J, with 12 bases in between. This CDR3 has 13 amino acids. The V gene's germline CDR1 is MNHEY and CDR2 SVGAGI.

This clone was detected once. This chain joins TRBV19 and TRBJ1-1; weak D call: TRBD1 (5 bases). This CDR3 is 15 amino acids long. CDR1 is LNHDA and CDR2 is SQIVND in the germline V gene (reference sequence). With 4 bases removed from V and 5 bases from J, the gap between germline ends came to 17 bases. The CDR3, as DNA: TGTGCCAGTAGTAAGGGTGTTCTCGGGGGGACTGAAGCTTTCTTT. Amino acids: CASSKGVLGGTEAFF.

The CDR3 DNA is TGTGCCAGCAGTCCGGGACAGAGCTCCTACGAGCAGTACTTC. It encodes CASSPGQSSYEQYF. The chain uses TRBV27 and TRBJ2-7; TRBD1 agrees at 7 bases. The CDR3 has 14 residues. Germline lookup yields CDR1 MNHEY and CDR2 SMNVEV (reference sequence). The junction had 4 bases not matched to a gene; V was cut back by 5 bases and J by 0 bases.

As regards this clone: In the same sample, other DNA sequences code for this CDR3. The chain carries TRBV28 and TRBJ1-2, with D perhaps matching TRBD1 (5 bases). Germline V CDR1 and CDR2: MDHEN, SYDVKM. V was cut by 7 bases and J by 4 bases, with 19 bases left in between. The CDR3 has 15 residues. CDR3: CASKRGGDRGYGYTF. CDR3 sequence (DNA): TGTGCCAGCAAGCGGGGGGGGGACCGAGGCTATGGCTACACCTTC.

The chain links TRBV5-4 to TRBJ2-3; 8 positions match TRBD2. This CDR3 has 16 amino acids. Germline trimming cut 1 base from V and 1 base from J; bases unmatched to any gene: 5. CDR1 SGHNT and CDR2 YYREEE come from the germline V gene (reference sequence). CDR3 nucleotides: TGTGCCAGCAGCTTGAAGCTTAGCGGGGGCACAGATACGCAGTATTTT. Translation: CASSLKLSGGTDTQYF.